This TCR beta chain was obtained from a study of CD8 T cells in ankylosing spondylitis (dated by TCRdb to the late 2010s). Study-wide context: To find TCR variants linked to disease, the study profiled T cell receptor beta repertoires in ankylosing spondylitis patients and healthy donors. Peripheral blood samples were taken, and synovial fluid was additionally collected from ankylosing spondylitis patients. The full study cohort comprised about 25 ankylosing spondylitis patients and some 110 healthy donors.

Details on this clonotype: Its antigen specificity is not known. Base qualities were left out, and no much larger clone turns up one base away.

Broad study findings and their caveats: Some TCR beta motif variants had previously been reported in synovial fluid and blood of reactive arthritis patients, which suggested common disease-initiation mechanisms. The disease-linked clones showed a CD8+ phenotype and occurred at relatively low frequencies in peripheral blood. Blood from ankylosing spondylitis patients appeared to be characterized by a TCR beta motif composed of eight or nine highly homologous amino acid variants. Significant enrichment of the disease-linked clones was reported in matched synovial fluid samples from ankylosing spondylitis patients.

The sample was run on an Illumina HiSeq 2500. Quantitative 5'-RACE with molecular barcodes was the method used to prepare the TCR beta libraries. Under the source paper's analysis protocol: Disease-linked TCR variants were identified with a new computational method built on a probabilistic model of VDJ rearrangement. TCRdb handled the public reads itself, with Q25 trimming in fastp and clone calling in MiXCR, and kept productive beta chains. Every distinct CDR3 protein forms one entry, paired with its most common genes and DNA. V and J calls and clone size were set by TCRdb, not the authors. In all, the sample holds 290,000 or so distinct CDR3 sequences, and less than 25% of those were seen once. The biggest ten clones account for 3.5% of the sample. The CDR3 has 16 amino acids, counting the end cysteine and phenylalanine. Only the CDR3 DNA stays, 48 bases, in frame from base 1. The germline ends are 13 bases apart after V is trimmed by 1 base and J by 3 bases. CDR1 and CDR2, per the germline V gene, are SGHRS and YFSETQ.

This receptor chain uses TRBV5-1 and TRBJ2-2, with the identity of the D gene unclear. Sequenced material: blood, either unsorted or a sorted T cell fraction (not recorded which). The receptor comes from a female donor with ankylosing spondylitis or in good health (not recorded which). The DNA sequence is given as TGCGCCAGCAGCTTGTTCTCTGGTGCGGACACCGGGGAGCTGTTTTTT. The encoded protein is CASSLFSGADTGELFF.